Following are 16 T cell receptor beta chains from one sample sequenced in a study of T cell repertoires in cytomegalovirus infection. MiXCR was run by TCRdb on the reads, yielding one entry per CDR3 protein. The sample lists 650,000 to 900,000 distinct CDR3 sequences, just under 30% occurring once. Their antigens are not known. The specimen was cultured CD8+ T cells from PBMCs, collected from culture after CMV antigen stimulation. These receptors all come from a human donor in good health (CMV status not recorded). Some clones in this sample may be carry-over from other donors' samples.

This clonotype occurred many times. V is TRBV7-2 and J is TRBJ1-2, with D perhaps TRBD1 (5 bases). V gave up 6 bases and J gave up 2 bases, with 10 bases separating them. In germline, CDR1 is SGHTA, CDR2 FQGNSA. The CDR3 covers 13 residues. CDR3 region: CASSPEGNYGYTF. DNA for the CDR3: TGTGCCAGCAGTCCGGAGGGGAACTATGGCTACACCTTC.

Notes on this clonotype: At one end the junction does not follow the germline gene, possibly because of a read error. The V call is TRBV7-8, the J call TRBJ1-2; 7 positions match TRBD1. This CDR3 region has 15 residues. Germline V gene lookup returns CDR1 SGHVS and CDR2 FQNEAQ. The CDR3 loop is CASSLLRQGSYSYTF. The CDR3 nucleotides read TGTGCCAGCAGCTTACTTCGACAGGGCTCCTATAGCTACACCTTC.

The chain joins TRBV27 to TRBJ2-2; no clear D. Germline V CDR1 and CDR2: MNHEY, SMNVEV (reference sequence). V lost 4 bases and J lost 7, with 13 bases in between. CDR3 length equals 14 residues. The CDR3 DNA reads as TGTGCCAGCAGTTCAGCTGGGGTGGGCGGGGAGCTGTTTTTT. It encodes CASSSAGVGGELFF.

This clonotype was found a few times. The chain uses TRBV5-8 and TRBJ2-3; unclear D gene. V was cut by 2 bases and J by 2 bases, with 6 bases left in between. Germline lookup yields CDR1 SGHTS and CDR2 YDEGEE. This CDR3 is 13 amino acids long. DNA for the CDR3: TGTGCCAGCAGCTTTAACCCCACAGATACGCAGTATTTT. It is translated as CASSFNPTDTQYF.

This clonotype was observed many times. The chain carries TRBV7-8 and TRBJ2-1; D not certain. The CDR3 runs 15 residues. Trimming removed 5 bases at V and 0 bases at J, with 11 bases between. Germline loops: CDR1 SGHVS, CDR2 FQNEAQ. The CDR3 DNA sequence: TGTGCCAGCAGCAGTGGGTTGATCTCCTACAATGAGCAGTTCTTC. Residues: CASSSGLISYNEQFF.

The rearrangement links TRBV4-1 to TRBJ2-7, with 9 bases fitting TRBD1. The CDR3 is 16 residues long. CDR1 and CDR2 from the germline V gene are MGHRA and YSYEKL. V was pared by 3 bases and J by 5 bases, with 11 bases of the junction left unmatched. The DNA for the CDR3 is TGCGCCAGCAGCCAGGAAGCTGACAGGGGGATCAACGAGCAGTACGTC. It is translated as CASSQEADRGINEQYV.

The sample holds a few counts of this clonotype. The chain recombines TRBV9 with TRBJ2-3; TRBD1 matches 9 bases. This CDR3 has 19 residues. Per germline, CDR1 SGDLS and CDR2 YYNGEE. Germline trimming cut 2 bases from V and 2 bases from J; bases unmatched to any gene: 15. DNA of the CDR3: TGTGCCAGCAGCGTCCGACAGGGGGGGTCCCGTCGGGACACAGATACGCAGTATTTT. Protein sequence: CASSVRQGGSRRDTDTQYF.

The chain is built from TRBV2 and TRBJ2-1; 10 bases align to TRBD1. This CDR3 contains 15 residues. Germline V CDR1 and CDR2: SNHLY, FYNNEI. The J segment lost 7 bases and the V segment lost 3 bases, leaving 6 bases of the junction unmatched. The CDR3 reads CASSDDRGLVNEQFF. DNA for the CDR3: TGTGCCAGCAGTGACGACAGGGGGCTTGTGAATGAGCAGTTCTTC.

This chain uses TRBV29-1 with TRBJ2-2; D remains ambiguous. CDR1 is SQVTM and CDR2 is ANQGSEA in the germline V gene. The CDR3 loop spans 10 amino acids. The V and J ends lost 8 bases and 7 bases respectively, with 8 bases between them. CDR3 sequence reads: CSFWDGELFF. CDR3 bases: TGCAGCTTTTGGGACGGGGAGCTGTTTTTT.

The rearrangement links TRBV29-1 to TRBJ2-7; 8 bases map to TRBD1. Germline V gene data show CDR1 as SQVTM and CDR2 as ANQGSEA. Germline trimming cut 6 bases from V and 5 bases from J; bases unmatched to any gene: 9. This CDR3 comprises 13 residues. This CDR3 reads CSVRSQGEDEQYF. The CDR3 nucleotides are TGCAGCGTCCGGTCACAGGGGGAGGACGAGCAGTACTTC.

This clonotype occurred a few times. The rearrangement links TRBV19 to TRBJ1-1; TRBD1 matches at 8 bases. The CDR3 extends over 14 amino acids. Losses at the gene ends were 5 bases for V and 3 bases for J; bases not matched to a gene: 5. The germline V gene has CDR1 LNHDA and CDR2 SQIVND (reference sequence). This CDR3 reads CASSVRGRDTEAFF. The CDR3, as DNA: TGTGCCAGTAGTGTCAGGGGGCGGGACACTGAAGCTTTCTTT.

This clonotype was detected only a few times. The chain has TRBV5-6 and TRBJ2-1; D remains ambiguous. Germline CDR1 is SGHDT and CDR2 is YYEEEE. The length of the CDR3 is 11 residues. With 0 bases removed from V and 12 bases from J, the gap between germline ends came to 7 bases. CDR3 protein: CASSLGPWQFF. The CDR3 region has the DNA TGTGCCAGCAGCTTGGGACCTTGGCAGTTCTTC.

For the CDR3, the DNA is TGTGCCAGCAGCGCCCGGGTCACTGCGGGGGAGCTGTTTTTT. Translated: CASSARVTAGELFF. The chain has TRBV6-1 and TRBJ2-2; D unclear. V lost 6 bases and J 8 bases, leaving 16 bases between the germline ends. CDR3 length equals 14 residues. Germline CDR1 reads MNHNS; CDR2 reads SASEGT.

The rearrangement joins TRBV9 to TRBJ2-5; 9 bases align to TRBD1. The V segment lost 0 bases and the J segment 3 bases; nucleotides outside the gene matches: 6. The CDR3 length is 16 residues. CDR1 is SGDLS, CDR2 YYNGEE, per germline. The CDR3 nucleotides read TGTGCCAGCAGCGTAGGGGGGACAGGGATCGAAGAGACCCAGTACTTC. This encodes CASSVGGTGIEETQYF. Full variable domain (outside the CDR3, taken from reference TRBV9 and TRBJ2-5): DSGVTQTPKHLITATGQRVTLRCSPRSGDLSVYWYQQSLDQGLQFLIQYYNGEERAKGNILERFSAQQFPDLHSELNLSSLELGDSALYFCASSVGGTGIEETQYFGPGTRLLVL.

The table lists this clonotype with a few counts. The CDR3 nucleotides read TGTGCCAGCAGTGAAGAGCGGGGGGGCCGCAATGAGCAGTTCTTC. Translation: CASSEERGGRNEQFF. The chain employs TRBV6-1 and TRBJ2-1; 10 nucleotides match TRBD2. This CDR3 has 15 amino acids. After removal of 1 base from V and 6 bases from J, the junction contained 3 bases not matched to a gene. Germline loops: CDR1 MNHNS, CDR2 SASEGT.

This sequence joins TRBV10-3 and TRBJ2-7; tentative D call: TRBD1 (6 bases). The CDR3 runs 15 residues. Looked up from germline, CDR1 is ENHRY and CDR2 is SYGVKD. Trimming removed 8 bases at V and 0 bases at J, with 17 bases between. CDR3 loop: CAIGTGTKVSYEQYF. CDR3 DNA sequence: TGTGCCATCGGGACCGGGACAAAGGTCTCCTACGAGCAGTACTTC.